The sequence of this T cell receptor beta chain was determined in a study of blood T cell repertoires in COVID-19. Background on the study: The United States, Italy and Spain were the sources of the acute and convalescent COVID-19 samples. From T cells, B-cell-depleted T cells, or PBMCs came the material, which was cDNA or gDNA.

The assay was immunoSEQ multiplex PCR, and TCRdb's table has in-frame clones only and misses some. Here the sample spans about 250,000 clones, 85% to 90% being singletons. J lost 8 bases, V lost 5 bases, and 9 bases had no gene match. The germline V gene encodes CDR1 MNHEY and CDR2 SVGEGT. This CDR3 spans 15 amino acids. In Cohort 3, a recovered donor had either two negative PCRs, clearance, or symptom resolution. This TCR was sampled from a man aged 35 to 55 who had recovered from COVID-19. The chain employs TRBV6-2 or TRBV6-3 and TRBJ2-3; 11 nucleotides align to TRBD2. The sequenced material came from PBMCs or T cells enriched from blood (not recorded which). The CDR3 loop reads CASSPLAGEGGTQYF. The CDR3 DNA sequence: TGTGCCAGCAGTCCACTAGCGGGAGAAGGGGGTACGCAGTATTTT.